The clone carrying this TCR beta chain was seen only a few times. The antigen is not known. TCRdb ran MiXCR on the RT-PCR reads and lists one entry per CDR3 protein. The sample yields roughly 760,000 distinct CDR3 sequences, about 20% seen once. The sample comes from a study of response to subunit inactivated influenza vaccine. Findings and caveats of the study: Each seasonal influenza vaccination recruits few new T cells, the authors suggested.

CDR3 length: 17 residues. The germline gives CDR1 LGHDT, CDR2 YNNKEL (reference sequence). The V end lost 0 bases, the J end lost 0 bases, and 9 bases lay between the germline ends. The chain combines TRBV3-1 with TRBJ2-6, with no clear D. The origin of this receptor is a man over 45 who received an inactivated influenza vaccine. The sequencing used PBMCs from blood, collected 4 to 6 days after vaccination. The DNA of the CDR3 is TGTGCCAGCAGCCAAGATGGTACAGCCTCTGGGGCCAACGTCCTGACTTTC. This encodes CASSQDGTASGANVLTF.